A single sample gave rise to the 18 T cell receptor beta chains below, sequenced in a study of cytomegalovirus exposure and HLA in healthy donors. The PCR used 60 Vbeta and 13 Jbeta primers. The protocol was immunoSEQ multiplex PCR, while the TCRdb copy is restricted to in-frame clones and leaves out a portion. Among over 200,000 clones, roughly 79% were seen once, and the ten largest hold approximately 2%. The sample consisted of PBMCs. These TCRs come from a male donor in good health and CMV-seronegative.

J is TRBJ1-4 and V is TRBV5-4; TRBD1 aligns across 7 bases. CDR1 is SGHNT and CDR2 is YYREEE in the germline V gene (reference sequence). Germline trimming cut 4 bases from V and 2 bases from J; bases unmatched to any gene: 8. This CDR3 contains 16 residues. In DNA, the CDR3 is TGTGCCAGCAGCGGAGAGGGGGCGCGCACTAATGAAAAACTGTTTTTT. It translates to CASSGEGARTNEKLFF.

The J gene is TRBJ2-2, the V gene TRBV19, with D perhaps matching TRBD2 (5 bases). Germline V gene lookup returns CDR1 LNHDA and CDR2 SQIVND (reference sequence). The CDR3 loop spans 13 amino acids. Between the trimmed V and J ends, which lost 10 bases and 2 bases, there was a span of 11 bases. The chain's CDR3 is CATHEGNTGELFF. DNA for the CDR3: TGTGCCACTCATGAGGGAAACACCGGGGAGCTGTTTTTT.

The chain recombines TRBV28 with TRBJ2-5, with TRBD2 as a possible D gene (5 bases). This CDR3 contains 14 residues. Germline loops: CDR1 MDHEN, CDR2 SYDVKM. V was cut by 10 bases and J by 5 bases, with 20 bases left in between. CDR3 in amino acids: CATRPFYQRETQYF. The CDR3 DNA reads TGTGCCACCCGACCATTTTACCAGCGGGAGACCCAGTACTTC.

With respect to this clone: One junction end does not reproduce the germline sequence, and a read error may be involved. The CDR3 coding sequence is TGTGCCAGCAGTGAATACGAGGAGAATATTTTT. Amino acid sequence: CASSEYEENIF. The genes are TRBV2 and TRBJ1-1; D ambiguous. CDR1 and CDR2 (germline): SNHLY, FYNNEI. The CDR3 extends over 11 amino acids.

The V call is TRBV18, the J call TRBJ1-1, with D maybe TRBD1 (5 bases). The CDR3 runs 14 residues. V lost 3 bases, J lost 3 bases, and 11 bases lay in between. The germline gives CDR1 KGHSH, CDR2 LQKENI. Here the CDR3 reads CASSPRQQDTEAFF. As DNA, the CDR3 is TGTGCCAGCTCACCTCGACAACAGGACACTGAAGCTTTCTTT.

In its sample, this clone was seen a few times. The chain has TRBV27 and TRBJ2-4, with D possibly being TRBD2 (7 bases). This CDR3 region has 14 residues. Trimming stripped 4 bases from V and 8 bases from J, with 15 bases between. Germline V gives CDR1 MNHEY, CDR2 SMNVEV (reference sequence). This CDR3 reads CASSSQLGGDIQYF. The CDR3 bases are TGTGCCAGCAGTTCCCAACTAGGGGGGGACATTCAGTACTTC.

J is TRBJ2-7 and V is TRBV2; the match to TRBD1 covers 11 bases. The CDR3 is 13 amino acids. V lost 6 bases, J lost 9 bases, and 7 bases stayed unmatched. Germline lookup yields CDR1 SNHLY and CDR2 FYNNEI. The CDR3 sequence: CASSGTGGTLQYF. DNA of the CDR3: TGTGCCAGCAGCGGGACAGGGGGTACGTTGCAGTACTTC.

As DNA, the CDR3 is TGTGCCAGCACCACACGGCGGGGTTTTAGGACTGAAGCTTTCTTT. Amino acid sequence: CASTTRRGFRTEAFF. The chain is built from TRBV28 and TRBJ1-1; no definite D call. CDR1 is MDHEN, CDR2 SYDVKM, per germline. V gave up 7 bases and J gave up 5 bases, with 20 bases separating them. CDR3 length: 15 amino acids.

Details on this clone: The junction does not match germline at one end; this may be a read error. This rearrangement joins TRBV5-8 to TRBJ2-7, with 10 bases fitting TRBD1. CDR1 and CDR2 from the germline V gene are SGHTS and YDEGEE. The CDR3 length is 15 residues. CDR3 DNA sequence: TGTGCCAGCAGCTTGAGGGCCCAACGGACAGGGGGTTTCAACTTC. Translation gives CASSLRAQRTGGFNF.

This chain links TRBV19 with TRBJ1-5; 8 bases fit TRBD1. This CDR3 has 16 amino acids. Germline V gene sequence: CDR1 LNHDA, CDR2 SQIVND (reference sequence). The V and J ends lost 7 bases and 2 bases, in that order; junction bases with no gene match: 10. The CDR3 nucleotides are TGTGCCAGTACCCTCCGGACAGGGTCGGGCAATCAGCCCCAGCATTTT. Residues: CASTLRTGSGNQPQHF.

This clone has at least ten counts. Different DNA sequences within this sample yield the same CDR3. The rearrangement uses TRBV19 and TRBJ1-2; 7 nucleotides agree with TRBD1. The CDR3 consists of 13 residues. V trimming: 3 bases; J trimming: 7 bases; junction bases outside the gene matches: 5. Germline V CDR1 and CDR2: LNHDA, SQIVND (reference sequence). The CDR3 here is CASSIGTVPGYTF. The DNA for the CDR3 is TGTGCCAGTAGTATCGGGACAGTGCCTGGCTACACCTTC.

The chain couples TRBV9 to TRBJ1-4, with a tentative D call TRBD1 (6 bases). The CDR3 extends over 14 amino acids. The V gene lost 3 bases and the J gene lost 5 bases, with 11 bases spanning the gap. From germline, CDR1 is SGDLS and CDR2 YYNGEE. The CDR3 is CASSGDNVNEKLFF. In DNA, the CDR3 is TGTGCCAGCAGCGGGGACAACGTAAATGAAAAACTGTTTTTT.

The chain couples TRBV6-5 to TRBJ2-1; D not resolved. The CDR3 consists of 15 residues. The V gene lost 1 base and the J gene lost 4 bases, with 11 bases spanning the gap. Germline V gene sequence: CDR1 MNHEY, CDR2 SVGAGI. The CDR3 reads CASSYLRSQYNEQFF. The CDR3 DNA reads TGTGCCAGCAGTTACTTGCGGAGCCAGTACAATGAGCAGTTCTTC.

V gene TRBV29-1 combines with J gene TRBJ2-3; 11 bases map to TRBD2. This CDR3 is built from 16 residues. Germline lookup yields CDR1 SQVTM and CDR2 ANQGSEA. V trimming: 4 bases; J trimming: 2 bases; junction bases outside the gene matches: 8. The CDR3 reads CSVVFAGLADTDTQYF. Here the CDR3 DNA reads TGCAGCGTTGTATTCGCGGGACTAGCGGACACAGATACGCAGTATTTT.

This chain connects TRBV9 to TRBJ1-1; D might be TRBD1 (5 bases). The CDR3 runs to 16 residues. The V gene's germline CDR1 is SGDLS and CDR2 YYNGEE. With 0 bases removed from V and 0 bases from J, the gap between germline ends came to 12 bases. Here the CDR3 DNA reads TGTGCCAGCAGCGTAGAGGGGAATTCCATGAACACTGAAGCTTTCTTT. Protein: CASSVEGNSMNTEAFF.

The CDR3 here is CASLPRGASYYNEQFF. In DNA form, the CDR3 reads TGTGCCAGTCTACCCCGGGGGGCCAGTTACTACAATGAGCAGTTCTTC. The rearrangement links TRBV25-1 to TRBJ2-1; the D gene is possibly TRBD2 (7 bases). CDR1 and CDR2 (germline): MGHDK, SYGVNS. Trimming took 9 bases from V and 3 from J, leaving 21 bases between them. The CDR3 totals 16 residues. The full variable domain, in which reference TRBV25-1 and TRBJ2-1 provide the parts outside the CDR3, is EADIYQTPRYLVIGTGKKITLECSQTMGHDKMYWYQQDPGMELHLIHYSYGVNSTEKGDLSSESTVSRIRTEHFPLTLESARPSHTSQYLCASLPRGASYYNEQFFGPGTRLTVL.

This chain joins TRBV5-6 and TRBJ1-1, with TRBD1 as a possible D gene (6 bases). Germline V CDR1 and CDR2: SGHDT, YYEEEE. The CDR3 consists of 17 residues. Trimming stripped 4 bases from V and 1 base from J, with 20 bases between. The CDR3 reads CASSPAYRAEENTEAFF. The CDR3 DNA follows: TGTGCCAGCAGCCCGGCGTACAGGGCGGAAGAGAACACTGAAGCTTTCTTT.

The chain recombines TRBV5-1 with TRBJ2-5; D is possibly TRBD1 (6 bases). Per germline, CDR1 SGHRS and CDR2 YFSETQ. The V end was cut by 5 bases, the J end by 5 bases, with 16 bases between. There are 14 residues in the CDR3. The CDR3 loop reads CASRPQGVWETQYF. The CDR3 bases are TGCGCCAGCAGACCACAGGGAGTCTGGGAGACCCAGTACTTC.